The 25 T cell receptor beta chains reported below all come from one sample, sequenced in a study of blood T cell repertoires in COVID-19. The data were produced by immunoSEQ multiplex PCR, yet TCRdb's version contains in-frame clones alone and is incomplete. The sample lists 150,000 to 200,000 clones; 90% were seen once. The sample was peripheral blood. The receptors were sampled from a man aged 55 to 70 with active or convalescent COVID-19.

The chain recombines TRBV30 with TRBJ2-5; D is tentatively TRBD1 or TRBD2 (6 bases each). The CDR3 is 13 residues long. CDR1 and CDR2 from the germline V gene are GTSNPN and SVGIG (reference sequence). V lost 5 bases and J 1 base, leaving 11 bases between the germline ends. In DNA, the CDR3 is TGTGCCTGGGGTGGAGGGGGCCAAGAGACCCAGTACTTC. It codes for CAWGGGGQETQYF.

V is TRBV30 and J is TRBJ2-5; D is unresolved. V was cut by 0 bases and J by 0 bases, with 8 bases left in between. Germline lookup yields CDR1 GTSNPN and CDR2 SVGIG (reference sequence). The CDR3 loop spans 14 amino acids. CDR3 coding DNA: TGTGCCTGGAGTGTCTGGCCCAACCAAGAGACCCAGTACTTC. This codes for CAWSVWPNQETQYF.

The rearrangement uses TRBV11-2 and TRBJ1-5; the match to TRBD1 covers 8 bases. This CDR3 contains 14 residues. Unmatched junction bases numbered 2, after V lost 5 bases and J lost 2 bases. The germline V gene encodes CDR1 SGHAT and CDR2 FQNNGV. CDR3 nucleotides: TGTGCCAGCAGCGAGGACAGGGGCAATCAGCCCCAGCATTTT. It specifies CASSEDRGNQPQHF.

The chain joins TRBV6-5 to TRBJ1-6; no clear D gene. CDR3 length equals 16 residues. V was shortened by 2 bases and J by 2 bases, with 10 bases between the two germline ends. CDR1 is MNHEY, CDR2 SVGAGI, per germline. The CDR3 loop reads CASSYGQKTYNSPLHF. Written as DNA, the CDR3 is TGTGCCAGCAGTTACGGCCAGAAAACCTATAATTCACCCCTCCACTTT.

This chain uses TRBV19 with TRBJ2-7, with TRBD2 identical over 9 bases. Trimming cost V 6 bases and J 3 bases; bases outside gene matches: 6. CDR1 and CDR2 from the germline V gene are LNHDA and SQIVND (reference sequence). This CDR3 comprises 14 residues. CDR3 in amino acids: CASSRLAENYEQYF. In DNA form, the CDR3 reads TGTGCCAGTAGCCGACTAGCGGAAAACTACGAGCAGTACTTC.

The chain uses TRBV5-1 and TRBJ2-4, with a tentative D call TRBD2 (6 bases). Per the germline V gene, CDR1 is SGHRS and CDR2 is YFSETQ. V was cut by 2 bases and J by 6 bases, with 18 bases left in between. CDR3 length: 16 residues. This CDR3 is CASSLGSGHWGNIQYF. DNA for the CDR3: TGCGCCAGCAGCTTAGGTAGCGGACATTGGGGAAACATTCAGTACTTC.

The chain couples TRBV5-6 to TRBJ2-7, with D possibly being TRBD2 (5 bases). Trimming stripped 1 base from V and 7 bases from J, with 9 bases between. Germline assignment: CDR1 SGHDT and CDR2 YYEEEE. This CDR3 spans 12 amino acids. The CDR3, as DNA: TGTGCCAGCAGCTTGTCGACTAAAGAGCAGTACTTC. Translation: CASSLSTKEQYF.

The chain combines TRBV24-1 with TRBJ1-2, with D uncertain. The CDR3 extends over 21 amino acids. The germline V gene has CDR1 KGHDR and CDR2 SFDVKD. V dropped 1 base and J dropped 4 bases, with 30 bases sitting between them. CDR3 sequence reads: CATSDFPLRWPRRAIIYGYTF. The CDR3, as DNA: TGTGCCACCAGTGATTTCCCTCTCCGTTGGCCGCGGCGAGCCATCATCTATGGCTACACCTTC.

This chain connects TRBV5-1 to TRBJ1-2, with TRBD1 matching 7 bases. V dropped 4 bases and J dropped 3; count of bases not matched to a gene: 6. There are 14 residues in the CDR3. Germline CDR1 is SGHRS and CDR2 is YFSETQ. CDR3: CASSLSGTDYGYTF. The CDR3 DNA sequence: TGCGCCAGCAGCCTGTCCGGGACAGACTATGGCTACACCTTC.

The rearrangement joins TRBV19 to TRBJ2-1, with a tentative D call TRBD1 (5 bases). The V and J ends lost 2 bases and 5 bases respectively, with 7 bases between them. Germline V CDR1 and CDR2: LNHDA, SQIVND (reference sequence). The CDR3 runs to 13 residues. In DNA form, the CDR3 reads TGTGCCAGTAGTATAAACAGGAACAATGAGCAGTTCTTC. Residues: CASSINRNNEQFF.

The chain's CDR3 is CASSYARDRYEKLFF. The CDR3 nucleotides are TGTGCCAGCAGTTATGCCCGGGACAGATATGAAAAACTGTTTTTT. The chain couples TRBV6-5 to TRBJ1-4, with 7 bases that match TRBD1. Looked up from germline, CDR1 is MNHEY and CDR2 is SVGAGI. Losses at the gene ends were 3 bases for V and 6 bases for J; bases not matched to a gene: 7. The CDR3 covers 15 residues.

J is TRBJ1-1 and V is TRBV6-5, with 8 bases fitting TRBD1. Trimming cost V 4 bases and J 11 bases; bases outside gene matches: 6. Germline CDR1 reads MNHEY; CDR2 reads SVGAGI. This CDR3 region has 12 residues. The DNA for the CDR3 is TGTGCCAGCAGTTCGACAGGGGAAAGGGCTTTCTTT. It encodes CASSSTGERAFF.

The rearrangement links TRBV19 to TRBJ1-1; D is possibly TRBD1 (5 bases). The CDR3 runs to 13 residues. V was clipped by 5 bases and J by 4 bases, with 11 bases between them. The V gene's germline CDR1 is LNHDA and CDR2 SQIVND (reference sequence). CDR3 in DNA: TGTGCCAGTAGTTCCGGGACTATCACTGAAGCTTTCTTT. This gives the protein CASSSGTITEAFF.

V gene TRBV5-5 combines with J gene TRBJ1-1, with D possibly TRBD1 on 5 matching bases. The V end was cut by 2 bases, the J end by 3 bases, with 20 bases between. CDR3 size: 17 residues. Germline values: CDR1 SGHKS, CDR2 YYEKEE (reference sequence). CDR3 sequence (DNA): TGTGCCAGCAGCTTTATTGCAAACAGGCCCTCAGACACTGAAGCTTTCTTT. Translating it yields CASSFIANRPSDTEAFF.

V gene TRBV5-1 combines with J gene TRBJ2-3, with D possibly being TRBD1 (5 bases). CDR3 length: 13 amino acids. Germline CDR1 reads SGHRS; CDR2 reads YFSETQ. Trimming pared 3 bases from V and 6 bases from J, leaving 11 bases between. The CDR3 region is CASSSRDLDTQYF. The CDR3 nucleotides read TGCGCCAGCAGCTCCAGGGATCTTGATACGCAGTATTTT.

V and J are TRBV6-5 and TRBJ2-7; D is uncertain. CDR3 size: 12 residues. Germline loops: CDR1 MNHEY, CDR2 SVGAGI. Trimming took 6 bases from V and 3 from J, leaving 9 bases between them. The CDR3 loop reads CASSPTGYEQYF. The DNA of the CDR3 is TGTGCCAGCAGCCCGACTGGCTACGAGCAGTACTTC.

The table lists this clone with a count of one. V and J are TRBV4-1 and TRBJ2-3, with D maybe TRBD2 (6 bases). The V end was cut by 1 base, the J end by 2 bases, with 13 bases between. Germline CDR1 reads MGHRA; CDR2 reads YSYEKL. This CDR3 has 16 residues. In DNA, the CDR3 is TGCGCCAGCAGCCAAGTCCGGGACTCAAACACAGATACGCAGTATTTT. Its protein is CASSQVRDSNTDTQYF.

The chain joins TRBV2 to TRBJ1-2; D remains unclear. V was clipped by 2 bases and J by 4 bases, with 11 bases between them. Germline V gene lookup returns CDR1 SNHLY and CDR2 FYNNEI. This CDR3 spans 14 amino acids. The CDR3 DNA reads TGTGCCAGCAGTGAACACTATTCGGGCTATGGCTACACCTTC. Its translation is CASSEHYSGYGYTF.

CDR3 amino acids: CASSSQGRTEAFF. CDR3 nucleotides: TGTGCCAGCAGCTCACAGGGGAGGACTGAAGCTTTCTTT. The chain links TRBV14 to TRBJ1-1; 7 bases match TRBD1. This CDR3 is 13 amino acids long. The germline V gene has CDR1 SGHDN and CDR2 FVKESK. V was pared by 5 bases and J by 5 bases, with 5 bases of the junction left unmatched.

The chain employs TRBV3-1 (or the pseudogene TRBV3-2) and TRBJ2-1, with 7 bases fitting TRBD2. V was pared by 4 bases and J by 2 bases, with 5 bases of the junction left unmatched. CDR3 length: 15 amino acids. CDR1 is LGHDT and CDR2 is YNNKEL in the germline V gene (reference sequence). In nucleotides, the CDR3 is TGTGCCAGCAGCCTCCGGGGGGTCACCTACAATGAGCAGTTCTTC. It specifies CASSLRGVTYNEQFF.

The gene calls are TRBV5-4 and TRBJ2-7, with D tentatively TRBD2 (5 bases). CDR1 SGHNT and CDR2 YYREEE come from the germline V gene (reference sequence). With 0 bases removed from V and 4 bases from J, the gap between germline ends came to 11 bases. There are 14 residues in the CDR3. The CDR3, as DNA: TGTGCCAGCAGCTTGGGAGGTAGGGAGTACGAGCAGTACTTC. Protein product: CASSLGGREYEQYF.

As regards this clone: The sample carries other DNA sequences with the same CDR3. This chain uses TRBV29-1 with TRBJ1-2; TRBD1 is a possible D gene (5 bases). Germline assignment: CDR1 SQVTM and CDR2 ANQGSEA. The CDR3 runs 14 residues. The CDR3 loop is CSVPSPGKKGGYTF. DNA of the CDR3: TGCAGTGTTCCCTCTCCAGGGAAGAAGGGTGGCTACACCTTC.

V is TRBV6-2 or TRBV6-3 and J is TRBJ1-1; D remains ambiguous. Germline-derived CDR1 and CDR2 are MNHEY and SVGEGT. V was cut by 4 bases and J by 5 bases, with 8 bases left in between. The CDR3 is 12 residues long. This chain's CDR3 is CASSFRRTEAFF. The CDR3 DNA sequence: TGTGCCAGCAGTTTTCGGAGGACTGAAGCTTTCTTT.

This clone appeared a single time. This chain connects TRBV6-2 or TRBV6-3 to TRBJ1-2; D unclear. This CDR3 spans 14 amino acids. V lost 2 bases to trimming and J lost 6 bases, with 13 bases between them. Germline CDR1 is MNHEY and CDR2 is SVGEGT. The CDR3: CASSYAPSANGYTF. For the CDR3, the DNA is TGTGCCAGCAGTTACGCCCCGAGTGCAAATGGCTACACCTTC.

This clone was recorded only once. The V call is TRBV3-1 (or the pseudogene TRBV3-2), the J call TRBJ2-2; possibly TRBD2 for D (7 bases). From germline, CDR1 is LGHDT and CDR2 YNNKEL (reference sequence). The CDR3 runs 16 residues. V was clipped by 0 bases and J by 6 bases, with 14 bases between them. The CDR3 DNA is TGTGCCAGCAGCCAAGATCGTCGGGGGGCCGCCGGGGAGCTGTTTTTT. Its translation is CASSQDRRGAAGELFF.